This TCR beta chain was sequenced during a study of blood T cell repertoires in COVID-19. For the study at large: The study drew acute and convalescent COVID-19 samples from the United States, Italy and Spain. Sample material is recorded as cDNA or gDNA derived from T cells, B-cell-depleted T cells, or PBMCs.

The CDR3 spans 14 residues. From germline, CDR1 is SGHRS and CDR2 YFSETQ. Trimming left V 4 bases short and J 4 bases short, with 15 bases between. Generated by immunoSEQ multiplex PCR, the TCRdb table keeps only in-frame clones and is missing some. The sample carries tens of thousands of clones, over 65% recorded once. The chain links TRBV5-1 to TRBJ2-7; possibly TRBD2 for D (6 bases). Sequencing input: peripheral blood. The receptor's source is a human donor in a cohort sampled during active COVID-19. Here the CDR3 DNA reads TGCGCCAGCAGCCCCTCATCGGGAGAGTACGAGCAGTACTTC. Protein product: CASSPSSGEYEQYF.